The 13 T cell receptor beta chains below come from one sample, sequenced in a study of radiotherapy plus CTLA-4 blockade in lung cancer. TCRdb keeps only in-frame clones here, not all; method: immunoSEQ multiplex PCR. The repertoire holds about 110,000 clones, with more than 65% as singletons. Sequencing was performed on peripheral blood, taken from a patient treated with radiotherapy plus ipilimumab. All receptors come from a human donor with non-small cell lung cancer that progressed on radiotherapy plus ipilimumab. Some clones in this sample may be carry-over from other donors' samples.

This clone was recorded once. The CDR3 protein is CATSASPRVDTEAFF. The CDR3 DNA reads TGTGCCACCAGCGCCTCCCCCAGAGTCGACACTGAAGCTTTCTTT. The J gene is TRBJ1-1, the V gene TRBV15; no clear D gene. The germline V gene encodes CDR1 LNHNV and CDR2 YYDKDF (reference sequence). The CDR3 is made up of 15 amino acids. V lost 5 bases to trimming and J lost 3 bases, with 16 bases between them.

This chain joins TRBV4-3 and TRBJ2-2, with D possibly matching TRBD1 (5 bases). The germline V gene encodes CDR1 LGHNA and CDR2 YSLEER. V was shortened by 3 bases and J by 1 base, with 9 bases between the two germline ends. This CDR3 has 15 amino acids. Here the CDR3 DNA reads TGCGCCAGCAGCCACAAGGGGTGGAACACCGGGGAGCTGTTTTTT. Its protein is CASSHKGWNTGELFF.

The genes are TRBV5-1 and TRBJ1-1; D might be TRBD1 (6 bases). This CDR3 has 13 amino acids. Germline CDR1 SGHRS, CDR2 YFSETQ. Trimming stripped 2 bases from V and 5 bases from J, with 10 bases between. The CDR3 coding sequence is TGCGCCAGCAGCTTTGGACAGCGAACTGAAGCTTTCTTT. Residues: CASSFGQRTEAFF.

CDR3 residues: CASRQRVGSEAFF. CDR3 nucleotides: TGTGCCAGCAGACAACGGGTGGGATCTGAAGCTTTCTTT. This chain links TRBV6-5 with TRBJ1-1; D call uncertain. V was cut by 6 bases and J by 6 bases, with 14 bases left in between. CDR3 length: 13 residues. The V gene's germline CDR1 is MNHEY and CDR2 SVGAGI.

This chain links TRBV6-5 with TRBJ2-3; 9 bases fit TRBD2. V gave up 1 base and J gave up 2 bases; unmatched junction bases: 4. Per the germline V gene, CDR1 is MNHEY and CDR2 is SVGAGI. The CDR3 sequence is 16 residues long. CDR3 amino acids: CASSYWASGDTDTQYF. Here the CDR3 DNA reads TGTGCCAGCAGTTACTGGGCTAGCGGGGACACAGATACGCAGTATTTT.

This chain links TRBV30 with TRBJ2-3; D unresolved. The germline CDR1 and CDR2 sequences are GTSNPN and SVGIG (reference sequence). The CDR3 runs 15 residues. V lost 5 bases and J lost 2, with 17 bases in between. The CDR3 spells CAWVPSWDYTDTQYF. The CDR3 DNA reads TGTGCCTGGGTCCCGAGTTGGGATTACACAGATACGCAGTATTTT.

This clone has just one count. V is TRBV6-1 and J is TRBJ2-7; TRBD1 aligns across 7 bases. V lost 2 bases to trimming and J lost 2 bases; unmatched junction nucleotides: 15. The CDR3 is 18 amino acids. Germline V CDR1 and CDR2: MNHNS, SASEGT. The CDR3 region is CASSENLAGTVSTYEQYF. The CDR3 nucleotides read TGTGCCAGCAGTGAAAACCTAGCAGGGACAGTATCAACCTACGAGCAGTACTTC.

The gene calls are TRBV6-5 and TRBJ2-5, with D possibly TRBD1 on 6 matching bases. The CDR3 has 12 residues. The germline V gene encodes CDR1 MNHEY and CDR2 SVGAGI. The V and J ends lost 5 bases and 5 bases respectively, with 9 bases between them. CDR3 in amino acids: CASSTGLETQYF. For the CDR3, the DNA is TGTGCCAGCAGTACAGGGTTGGAGACCCAGTACTTC.

The chain has TRBV7-9 and TRBJ1-2; D is ambiguous. V shed 4 bases and J shed 4 bases, with 13 bases lying between them. Germline-derived CDR1 and CDR2 are SEHNR and FQNEAQ (reference sequence). The CDR3 is made up of 14 amino acids. The CDR3 DNA is TGTGCCAGCAGCTCCCTCGACCGCGTCTATGGCTACACCTTC. Its protein is CASSSLDRVYGYTF. Together with reference TRBV7-9 and TRBJ1-2, the CDR3 gives the full variable domain: DTGVSQNPRHKITKRGQNVTFRCDPISEHNRLYWYRQTLGQGPEFLTYFQNEAQLEKSRLLSDRFSAERPKGSFSTLEIQRTEQGDSAMYLCASSSLDRVYGYTFGSGTRLTVV.

The V gene is TRBV2, the J gene TRBJ1-5; no clear D. This CDR3 is built from 12 residues. V was trimmed by 10 bases and J by 3 bases, leaving 10 bases between them. CDR1 and CDR2 from the germline V gene are SNHLY and FYNNEI. CDR3 residues: CATSGPNQPQHF. As DNA, the CDR3 is TGTGCCACCTCCGGGCCCAATCAGCCCCAGCATTTT.

The rearrangement joins TRBV11-3 to TRBJ2-5; no definite D call. V was trimmed by 4 bases and J by 4 bases, leaving 10 bases between them. The CDR3 loop spans 13 amino acids. Germline-derived CDR1 and CDR2 are SGHNT and YENEEA. The CDR3 is CASSSHPAETQYF. DNA for the CDR3: TGTGCCAGCAGCTCGCACCCCGCAGAGACCCAGTACTTC.

The V gene is TRBV5-4, the J gene TRBJ1-2, with 8 bases identical to TRBD1. The CDR3 is 11 amino acids. CDR1 is SGHNT and CDR2 is YYREEE in the germline V gene (reference sequence). With V trimmed by 9 bases and J by 8 bases, 6 bases remained unmatched. The CDR3 region is CATTGGYGYTF. CDR3 DNA sequence: TGTGCCACCACAGGGGGTTACGGCTACACCTTC. The full variable domain, rest sourced from reference TRBV5-4 and TRBJ1-2, is ETGVTQSPTHLIKTRGQQVTLRCSSQSGHNTVSWYQQALGQGPQFIFQYYREEENGRGNFPPRFSGLQFPNYSSELNVNALELDDSALYLCATTGGYGYTFGSGTRLTVV.

The chain links TRBV27 to TRBJ2-5; D may match TRBD1 or TRBD2 (5 bases each). CDR3 size: 12 residues. V dropped 6 bases and J dropped 2 bases, with 7 bases sitting between them. CDR1 and CDR2 from the germline V gene are MNHEY and SMNVEV (reference sequence). Written as DNA, the CDR3 is TGTGCCAGCAGGGGGGATCAAGAGACCCAGTACTTC. As protein: CASRGDQETQYF.